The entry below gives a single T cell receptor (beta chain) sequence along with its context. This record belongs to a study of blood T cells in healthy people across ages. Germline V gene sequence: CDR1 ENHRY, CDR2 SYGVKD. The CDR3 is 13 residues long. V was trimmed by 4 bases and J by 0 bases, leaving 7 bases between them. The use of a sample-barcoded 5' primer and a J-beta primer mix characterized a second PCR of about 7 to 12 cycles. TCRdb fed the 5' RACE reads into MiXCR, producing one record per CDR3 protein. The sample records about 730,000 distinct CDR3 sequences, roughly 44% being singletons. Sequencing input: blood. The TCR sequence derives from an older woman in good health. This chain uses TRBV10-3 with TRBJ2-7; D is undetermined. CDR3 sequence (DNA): TGTGCCATCAGTGCCGGCACCTCCTACGAGCAGTACTTC. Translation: CAISAGTSYEQYF.